This TCR beta chain derives from a study of cytomegalovirus exposure and HLA in healthy donors. PCR used 60 Vbeta primers and 13 Jbeta primers. Clones were read by immunoSEQ multiplex PCR, and TCRdb kept only the in-frame ones, dropping some. Of around 94,000 clones in the sample, around four fifths are singletons; the top ten hold 2.5% to 3%. The CDR3 loop spans 15 amino acids. The germline V and J ends were trimmed by 2 bases and 2 bases, with 13 bases remaining between them. CDR1 SGHAT and CDR2 FQNNGV come from the germline V gene. The source of this sequence is a middle-aged man in good health and CMV-seronegative. The chain recombines TRBV11-2 with TRBJ2-7; a possible D gene is TRBD2 (6 bases). The sequencing input was PBMCs. CDR3 DNA: TGTGCCAGCAGCTTATGGCGGGGACCCCCCTACGAGCAGTACTTC. Amino acid sequence: CASSLWRGPPYEQYF.